The clone carrying this TCR beta chain was found a few times. The antigen is not known. Researchers tagged individual cDNA molecules with unique molecular identifiers. TCRdb recomputed calls from the 5' RACE reads with MiXCR, one row per CDR3 protein. The sample gives some 57,000 distinct CDR3 sequences, about a tenth of which show up once; more than 20% is in the top ten. The data originate from a study of early T cells in non-severe SARS-CoV-2 infection. Overall study context: Unpaired chains resulted from sequencing bulk RNA of unsorted whole blood.

The junction had 3 bases not matched to a gene; V was cut back by 0 bases and J by 2 bases. Germline CDR1 and CDR2: LGHDT and YNNKEL (reference sequence). This CDR3 is 15 amino acids long. Findings of the study overall: Private and CD4 specificities were missed by VDJdb matching, skewed to anti-spike CD8.

The TCR sequence derives from an adult who was a healthcare worker with PCR-confirmed SARS-CoV-2 infection or an uninfected control (not recorded which). The sequenced sample consisted of whole blood. The V call is TRBV3-1, the J call TRBJ1-2; the match to TRBD1 covers 7 bases. CDR3 protein: CASSQEGQLNYGYTF. The CDR3 DNA sequence: TGTGCCAGCAGCCAAGAGGGACAGTTGAACTATGGCTACACCTTC. Drawing the rest from reference TRBV3-1 and TRBJ1-2, the complete variable domain is DTAVSQTPKYLVTQMGNDKSIKCEQNLGHDTMYWYKQDSKKFLKIMFSYNNKELIINETVPNRFSPKSPDKAHLNLHINSLELGDSAVYFCASSQEGQLNYGYTFGSGTRLTVV.